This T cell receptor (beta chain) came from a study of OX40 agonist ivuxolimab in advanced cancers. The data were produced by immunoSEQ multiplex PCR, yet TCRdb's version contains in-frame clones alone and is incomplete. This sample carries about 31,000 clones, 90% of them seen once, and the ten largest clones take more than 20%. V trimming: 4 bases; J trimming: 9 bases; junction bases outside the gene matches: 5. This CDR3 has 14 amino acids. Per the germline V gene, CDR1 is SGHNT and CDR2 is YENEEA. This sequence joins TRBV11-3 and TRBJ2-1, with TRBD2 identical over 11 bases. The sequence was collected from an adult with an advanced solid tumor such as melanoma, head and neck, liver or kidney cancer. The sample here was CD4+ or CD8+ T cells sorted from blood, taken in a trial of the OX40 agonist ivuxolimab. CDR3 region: CASSSGTSGVEQFF. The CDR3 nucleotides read TGTGCCAGCAGCTCCGGGACTAGCGGTGTTGAGCAGTTCTTC.